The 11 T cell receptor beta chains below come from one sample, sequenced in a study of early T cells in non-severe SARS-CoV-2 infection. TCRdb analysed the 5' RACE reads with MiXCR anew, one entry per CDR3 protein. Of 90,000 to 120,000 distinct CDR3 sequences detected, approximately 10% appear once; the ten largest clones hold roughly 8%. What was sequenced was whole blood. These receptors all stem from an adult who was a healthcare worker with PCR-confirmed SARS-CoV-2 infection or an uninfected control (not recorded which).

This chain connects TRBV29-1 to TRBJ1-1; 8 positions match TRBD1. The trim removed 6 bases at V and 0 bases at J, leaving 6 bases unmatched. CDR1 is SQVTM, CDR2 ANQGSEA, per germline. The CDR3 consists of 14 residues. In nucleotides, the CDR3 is TGCAGCGTCGAGGGGACAGGAATGAACACTGAAGCTTTCTTT. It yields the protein CSVEGTGMNTEAFF. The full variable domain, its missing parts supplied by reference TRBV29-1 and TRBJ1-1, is SAVISQKPSRDICQRGTSLTIQCQVDSQVTMMFWYRQQPGQSLTLIATANQGSEATYESGFVIDKFPISRPNLTFSTLTVSNMSPEDSSIYLCSVEGTGMNTEAFFGQGTRLTVV.

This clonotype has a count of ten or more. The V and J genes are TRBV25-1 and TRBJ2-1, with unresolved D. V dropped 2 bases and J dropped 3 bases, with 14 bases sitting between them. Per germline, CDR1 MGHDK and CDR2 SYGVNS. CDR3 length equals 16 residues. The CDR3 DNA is TGTGCCAGCAGTGAAGTCAAGTCAGGCGGCTACAATGAGCAGTTCTTC. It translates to CASSEVKSGGYNEQFF.

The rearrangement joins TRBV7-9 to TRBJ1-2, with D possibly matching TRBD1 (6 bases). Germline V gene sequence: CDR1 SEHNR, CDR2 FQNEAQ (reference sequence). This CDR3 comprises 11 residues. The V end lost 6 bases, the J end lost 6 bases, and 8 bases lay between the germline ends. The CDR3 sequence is CASSGGDGYTF. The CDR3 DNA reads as TGTGCCAGCAGTGGGGGCGATGGCTACACCTTC.

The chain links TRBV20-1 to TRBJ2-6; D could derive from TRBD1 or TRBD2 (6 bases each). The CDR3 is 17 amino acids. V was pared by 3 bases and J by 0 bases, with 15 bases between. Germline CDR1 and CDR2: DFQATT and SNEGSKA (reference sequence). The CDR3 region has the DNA TGCAGTGCTAGTATCGTGGGGGGCTACTCTGGGGCCAACGTCCTGACTTTC. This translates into CSASIVGGYSGANVLTF.

CDR3 in DNA: TGTGCCAGCAGCCCTGGGAGGGGTCGCTATGGCTACACCTTC. Protein: CASSPGRGRYGYTF. The chain uses TRBV7-2 and TRBJ1-2; maybe TRBD1 (5 bases). The CDR3 is 14 residues long. The germline V and J ends were trimmed by 5 bases and 4 bases, with 14 bases remaining between them. Germline values: CDR1 SGHTA, CDR2 FQGNSA.

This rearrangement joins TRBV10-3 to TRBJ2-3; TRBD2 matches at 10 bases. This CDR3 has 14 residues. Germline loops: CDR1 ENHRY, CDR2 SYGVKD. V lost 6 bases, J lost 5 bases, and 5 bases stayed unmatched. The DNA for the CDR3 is TGTGCCATCAGGGGGACTAGCGAGGGAGATACGCAGTATTTT. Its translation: CAIRGTSEGDTQYF.

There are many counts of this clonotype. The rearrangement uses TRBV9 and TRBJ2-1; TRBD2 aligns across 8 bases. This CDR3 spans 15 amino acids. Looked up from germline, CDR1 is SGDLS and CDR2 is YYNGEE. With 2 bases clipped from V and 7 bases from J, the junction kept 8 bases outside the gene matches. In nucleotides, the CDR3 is TGTGCCAGCAGCGTCGTTAGCGGGATCTCAAATGAGCAGTTCTTC. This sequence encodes CASSVVSGISNEQFF.

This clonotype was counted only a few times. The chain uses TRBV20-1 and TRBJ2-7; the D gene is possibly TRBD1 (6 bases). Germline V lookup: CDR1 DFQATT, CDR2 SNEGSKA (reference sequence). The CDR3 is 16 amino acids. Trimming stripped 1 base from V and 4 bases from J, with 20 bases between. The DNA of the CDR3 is TGCAGTGCTAGAGGCCTAATATCAGGGGTTAATTACGAGCAGTACTTC. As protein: CSARGLISGVNYEQYF.

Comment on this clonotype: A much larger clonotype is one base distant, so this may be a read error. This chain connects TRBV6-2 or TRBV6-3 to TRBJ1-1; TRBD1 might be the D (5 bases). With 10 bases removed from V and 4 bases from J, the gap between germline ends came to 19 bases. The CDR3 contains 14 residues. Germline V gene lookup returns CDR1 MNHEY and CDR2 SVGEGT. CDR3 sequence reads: CANSPVLGGTEAFF. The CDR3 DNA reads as TGTGCCAACAGCCCGGTTTTGGGGGGCACTGAAGCTTTCTTT.

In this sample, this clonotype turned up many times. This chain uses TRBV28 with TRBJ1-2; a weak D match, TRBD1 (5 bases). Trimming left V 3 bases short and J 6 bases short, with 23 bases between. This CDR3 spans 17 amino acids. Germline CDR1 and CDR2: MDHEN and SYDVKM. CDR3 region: CASSFKIGGRVEDGYTF. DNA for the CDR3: TGTGCCAGCAGTTTTAAAATAGGAGGCAGGGTAGAGGATGGCTACACCTTC.

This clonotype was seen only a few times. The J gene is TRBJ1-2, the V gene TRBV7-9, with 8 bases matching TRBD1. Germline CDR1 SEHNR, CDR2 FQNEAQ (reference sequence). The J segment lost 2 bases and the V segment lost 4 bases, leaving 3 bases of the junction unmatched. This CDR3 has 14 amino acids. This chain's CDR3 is CASSSQGANYGYTF. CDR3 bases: TGTGCCAGCAGCTCCCAGGGGGCCAACTATGGCTACACCTTC.